The 22 T cell receptor beta chains given below trace back to one sample, sequenced in a study of shared clonotypes between healthy human individuals. Repertoires were generated with immunoSEQ multiplex PCR, while TCRdb's copy carries only in-frame clones and drops some. The data show 2 million to 2.5 million clones, just under 95% seen once. The naive CD8 population came from CD45RO-negative cells selected for CCR7, without terminally differentiated effector memory CD45RA+ cells. The source material was naive CD8+ T cells sorted from blood. Receptors were obtained from a man aged 18 to 30 in good health.

The genes are TRBV9 and TRBJ2-7; D is possibly TRBD1 (6 bases). The CDR3 has 15 amino acids. CDR1 SGDLS and CDR2 YYNGEE come from the germline V gene. V was pared by 0 bases and J by 2 bases, with 12 bases between. In nucleotides, the CDR3 is TGTGCCAGCAGCGTAGAGGGGGACGGGACCTACGAGCAGTACTTC. Its protein is CASSVEGDGTYEQYF.

V usage is TRBV7-8 and J usage is TRBJ2-3; perhaps D is TRBD1 or TRBD2 (5 bases each). The CDR3 is made up of 11 amino acids. The V end was cut by 8 bases, the J end by 3 bases, with 6 bases between. The germline gives CDR1 SGHVS, CDR2 FQNEAQ. CDR3 protein: CASEGTDTQYF. In nucleotides, the CDR3 is TGTGCCAGCGAGGGGACAGATACGCAGTATTTT.

The chain uses TRBV6-5 and TRBJ1-6; D is unclear. The germline CDR1 and CDR2 sequences are MNHEY and SVGAGI. Trimming stripped 6 bases from V and 7 bases from J, with 16 bases between. The CDR3 has 15 amino acids. The CDR3 spells CASSPLDPGNSPLHF. CDR3 DNA sequence: TGTGCCAGCAGCCCCCTCGACCCCGGCAATTCACCCCTCCACTTT.

Here the CDR3 reads CASSLAGGVYGYTF. Written as DNA, the CDR3 is TGTGCCAGCAGCTTAGCGGGTGGAGTCTATGGCTACACCTTC. The chain recombines TRBV7-2 with TRBJ1-2; D uncertain. V lost 0 bases to trimming and J lost 4 bases, with 9 bases between them. Germline V lookup: CDR1 SGHTA, CDR2 FQGNSA. The CDR3 consists of 14 residues.

On this clone: This specimen includes other DNA sequences encoding the same CDR3. The J gene is TRBJ1-2, the V gene TRBV6-5; D is ambiguous. CDR3 size: 14 residues. With 0 bases removed from V and 6 bases from J, the gap between germline ends came to 11 bases. Germline V gene lookup returns CDR1 MNHEY and CDR2 SVGAGI. The CDR3 nucleotides read TGTGCCAGCAGTTACTCGGAAGGGAGGAATGGCTACACCTTC. This translates into CASSYSEGRNGYTF.

This rearrangement joins TRBV7-8 to TRBJ2-7, with TRBD2 identical over 11 bases. This CDR3 spans 17 amino acids. The V and J ends lost 5 bases and 0 bases, in that order; junction bases with no gene match: 9. In germline, CDR1 is SGHVS, CDR2 FQNEAQ. CDR3 amino acids: CASSPLAGGQSSYEQYF. CDR3 in DNA: TGTGCCAGCAGCCCGCTAGCGGGGGGCCAAAGCTCCTACGAGCAGTACTTC.

The V call is TRBV29-1, the J call TRBJ2-3; 7 bases map to TRBD2. This CDR3 contains 11 residues. After removal of 6 bases from V and 8 bases from J, the junction contained 5 bases not matched to a gene. Germline lookup yields CDR1 SQVTM and CDR2 ANQGSEA. In DNA, the CDR3 is TGCAGCGTCGGGGAGGGCGCTACGCAGTATTTT. Translating it yields CSVGEGATQYF.

The rearrangement links TRBV7-2 to TRBJ2-7; 9 bases are shared with TRBD2. CDR3 size: 18 residues. CDR1 and CDR2 from the germline V gene are SGHTA and FQGNSA. V was clipped by 0 bases and J by 2 bases; unmatched bases: 11. CDR3 bases: TGTGCCAGCAGCTTAGCGACCCCAACTAGCGGGTATACCTACGAGCAGTACTTC. As protein: CASSLATPTSGYTYEQYF.

The gene calls are TRBV5-1 and TRBJ2-7, with D possibly being TRBD2 (5 bases). The germline V gene encodes CDR1 SGHRS and CDR2 YFSETQ. The ends were cut back, 4 bases at V and 4 bases at J, with 18 bases in the middle. This CDR3 has 15 residues. This CDR3 is CASSTTPREGYEQYF. The DNA for the CDR3 is TGCGCCAGCAGCACGACCCCTAGAGAGGGATACGAGCAGTACTTC. Full variable domain (rest looked up from reference TRBV5-1 and TRBJ2-7): KAGVTQTPRYLIKTRGQQVTLSCSPISGHRSVSWYQQTPGQGLQFLFEYFSETQRNKGNFPGRFSGRQFSNSRSEMNVSTLELGDSALYLCASSTTPREGYEQYFGPGTRLTVT.

This clone was seen only once. The gene calls are TRBV7-6 and TRBJ1-5; D is unresolved. CDR1 and CDR2 from the germline V gene are SGHVS and FNYEAQ. With 7 bases removed from V and 4 bases from J, the gap between germline ends came to 14 bases. CDR3 size: 14 residues. The CDR3 region has the DNA TGTGCCAGCATCCTTATGGGAGGAAATCAGCCCCAGCATTTT. Protein: CASILMGGNQPQHF.

The table lists this clone with a few counts. The rearrangement links TRBV9 to TRBJ1-6; 7 nucleotides align to TRBD1. The trim removed 3 bases at V and 13 bases at J, leaving 4 bases unmatched. The CDR3 extends over 12 amino acids. The germline gives CDR1 SGDLS, CDR2 YYNGEE. The CDR3 protein is CASSAGQFPLHF. CDR3 nucleotide sequence: TGTGCCAGCAGCGCGGGACAGTTTCCCCTCCACTTT.

The V and J genes are TRBV10-1 and TRBJ2-3; D unresolved. CDR3 length: 15 residues. V was shortened by 3 bases and J by 0 bases, with 10 bases between the two germline ends. In germline, CDR1 is WNHNN, CDR2 SYGVQD (reference sequence). The CDR3 region is CASSEGSDSTDTQYF. The CDR3 DNA sequence: TGCGCCAGCAGTGAAGGATCGGATAGCACAGATACGCAGTATTTT.

The CDR3 reads CASMYRGADTQYF. The DNA for the CDR3 is TGTGCCAGTATGTACAGGGGGGCAGATACGCAGTATTTT. The chain is built from TRBV19 and TRBJ2-3; TRBD1 matches 8 bases. The CDR3 has 13 amino acids. The germline V gene encodes CDR1 LNHDA and CDR2 SQIVND (reference sequence). V was clipped by 7 bases and J by 4 bases; unmatched bases: 4.

This sequence joins TRBV7-6 and TRBJ1-2, with D possibly matching TRBD1 (6 bases). Trimming left V 4 bases short and J 6 bases short, with 12 bases between. Germline V CDR1 and CDR2: SGHVS, FNYEAQ. The CDR3 has 13 residues. The DNA for the CDR3 is TGTGCCAGCAGCTCCTCTTCAGGGGATGGCTACACCTTC. Translation: CASSSSSGDGYTF.

The J gene is TRBJ2-2, the V gene TRBV7-9; perhaps TRBD2 as D (6 bases). Deletions cut 3 bases from V and 5 bases from J, with 10 bases between. CDR3 length: 14 amino acids. Germline V CDR1 and CDR2: SEHNR, FQNEAQ (reference sequence). The chain's CDR3 is CASSFSEGTGELFF. The CDR3, as DNA: TGTGCCAGCAGCTTTTCGGAGGGTACCGGGGAGCTGTTTTTT.

This sequence joins TRBV6-5 and TRBJ1-4, with a tentative D call TRBD1 (6 bases). CDR3 length equals 15 residues. Per germline, CDR1 MNHEY and CDR2 SVGAGI. Trimming stripped 2 bases from V and 6 bases from J, with 13 bases between. The CDR3 coding sequence is TGTGCCAGCAGTTACAGGTGGGGGCTGGATGAAAAACTGTTTTTT. It encodes CASSYRWGLDEKLFF.

J is TRBJ2-1 and V is TRBV29-1, with TRBD2 identical over 8 bases. The length of the CDR3 is 15 residues. CDR1 and CDR2 (germline): SQVTM, ANQGSEA. V was pared by 2 bases and J by 4 bases, with 7 bases of the junction left unmatched. CDR3 DNA: TGCAGCGTTGAATGGAGACTAGCGATGTACAATGAGCAGTTCTTC. Encoded protein: CSVEWRLAMYNEQFF.

The chain is built from TRBV27 and TRBJ2-7, with D perhaps TRBD1 or TRBD2 (5 bases each). The CDR3 is 16 amino acids. The germline V and J ends were trimmed by 3 bases and 0 bases, with 15 bases remaining between them. Germline V gene lookup returns CDR1 MNHEY and CDR2 SMNVEV (reference sequence). The CDR3 DNA reads as TGTGCCAGCAGTTTCGGGACCGGGCGACTCTCCTACGAGCAGTACTTC. Translation gives CASSFGTGRLSYEQYF.

The J gene is TRBJ2-5, the V gene TRBV6-5, with a weak D call TRBD1 (6 bases). V was trimmed by 5 bases and J by 5 bases, leaving 9 bases between them. Germline V gene data show CDR1 as MNHEY and CDR2 as SVGAGI. The CDR3 loop spans 12 amino acids. The CDR3 bases are TGTGCCAGCAGTCAGGGGTGGGAGACCCAGTACTTC. Amino acid sequence: CASSQGWETQYF.

In regard to this clone: The identical CDR3 is also encoded by other nucleotide sequences in the sample. J is TRBJ2-1 and V is TRBV27; 11 bases align to TRBD2. V trimming: 6 bases; J trimming: 3 bases; junction bases outside the gene matches: 4. The V gene's germline CDR1 is MNHEY and CDR2 SMNVEV (reference sequence). The CDR3 runs 15 residues. CDR3 DNA sequence: TGTGCCAGCAGCGAAGGGACTAGCGGCTACAATGAGCAGTTCTTC. Translation gives CASSEGTSGYNEQFF.

The table lists this clone with a count of one. V is TRBV5-1 and J is TRBJ2-7; possibly TRBD2 for D (5 bases). The V end was cut by 1 base, the J end by 3 bases, with 14 bases between. CDR1 is SGHRS, CDR2 YFSETQ, per germline. CDR3 length: 15 residues. CDR3 sequence reads: CASSLMGFGGYEQYF. The CDR3 coding sequence is TGCGCCAGCAGCTTGATGGGCTTTGGAGGCTACGAGCAGTACTTC.

This clone was observed a single time. This chain uses TRBV5-1 with TRBJ2-1; 7 nucleotides align to TRBD2. Losses at the gene ends were 5 bases for V and 4 bases for J; bases not matched to a gene: 6. Germline V gene sequence: CDR1 SGHRS, CDR2 YFSETQ. The length of the CDR3 is 14 residues. The CDR3 DNA reads TGCGCCAGCAGTTGGCGGGAGTATTACAATGAGCAGTTCTTC. Translated, it gives CASSWREYYNEQFF.